A selection of T cell receptor beta chains follows, all from one sample in a study of T-cell memory formation after mild COVID-19. TCRdb re-analysed the 5' RACE reads in MiXCR, keeping a single row per CDR3 protein. The sample includes fewer than 700,000 distinct CDR3 sequences, about 20% of them seen just once. The sequenced material came from PBMCs or a T cell subset sorted from them (not recorded which). These receptors came from an adult woman who had mild COVID-19 (a few samples of this study predate the infection). Cell type and time point are not known. Each CDR3 is given with its conserved first and last residue. Each record gives: V gene, J gene, D gene, CDR3 length, clone size, CDR3 DNA, CDR3 protein. The D gene is left open where the match is weak. Where a row states a size, it is once, few, many or the class of an expanded clone; other rows omit it.

v_gene: TRBV6-4
j_gene: TRBJ2-2
d_gene: NA
len: 14
abundance: few
CDR3nt: TGTGCCAGCAAGGTGGCGATGAACACCGGGGAGCTGTTTTTT
CDR3aa: CASKVAMNTGELFF

v_gene: TRBV5-1
j_gene: TRBJ2-7
d_gene: NA
len: 11
abundance: many
CDR3nt: TGTGCCAGCAGCTTAGACTACGAGCAGTACTTC
CDR3aa: CASSLDYEQYF

v_gene: TRBV6-5
j_gene: TRBJ2-5
d_gene: NA
len: 15
abundance: few
CDR3nt: TGTGCCAGCAGGTTCACAGGCCCCAAGGAGGAGACCCAGTACTTC
CDR3aa: CASRFTGPKEETQYF

v_gene: TRBV13
j_gene: TRBJ2-7
d_gene: TRBD1
len: 14
abundance: few
CDR3nt: TGTGCCAGCAGCCTCCGGGACAGGGGACGCGAGCAGTACTTC
CDR3aa: CASSLRDRGREQYF

v_gene: TRBV7-9
j_gene: TRBJ2-5
d_gene: NA
len: 13
abundance: few
CDR3nt: TGTGCCAGCAGCTTAGACGCCGGAGAGACCCAGTACTTC
CDR3aa: CASSLDAGETQYF

v_gene: TRBV7-8
j_gene: TRBJ2-2
d_gene: TRBD1
len: 17
abundance: few
CDR3nt: TGTGCCAGCAGCTTATTGGGGACAGGGGTCCTCACCGGGGAGCTGTTTTTT
CDR3aa: CASSLLGTGVLTGELFF

v_gene: TRBV29-1
j_gene: TRBJ2-3
d_gene: NA
len: 14
abundance: many
CDR3nt: TGCAGCGTAGCCCAACAGGCTAGCACAGATACGCAGTATTTT
CDR3aa: CSVAQQASTDTQYF

v_gene: TRBV6-5
j_gene: TRBJ2-3
d_gene: TRBD2
len: 17
abundance: NA
CDR3nt: TGTGCCAGCAGTTACCGGGGACTAGCGGGACCTGCCGATACGCAGTATTTT
CDR3aa: CASSYRGLAGPADTQYF

v_gene: TRBV23-1
j_gene: TRBJ2-4
d_gene: TRBD1
len: 14
abundance: NA
CDR3nt: TGCGCCGGGACAGGCCTAACAGCCAAAAACATTCAGTACTTC
CDR3aa: CAGTGLTAKNIQYF

v_gene: TRBV25-1
j_gene: TRBJ2-7
d_gene: NA
len: 12
abundance: NA
CDR3nt: TGTGCCAGCAGTGAATTCCAGGGACGGCAGTACTTC
CDR3aa: CASSEFQGRQYF

v_gene: TRBV7-2
j_gene: TRBJ2-5
d_gene: TRBD2
len: 15
abundance: NA
CDR3nt: TGTGCCAGCAGCGCCACCGGGACTACTAAAGAGACCCAGTACTTC
CDR3aa: CASSATGTTKETQYF

v_gene: TRBV12-3/TRBV12-4
j_gene: TRBJ2-1
d_gene: TRBD2
len: 15
abundance: few
CDR3nt: TGTGCCAGCAGTTGGCCCCGGGGGGATAACAATGAGCAGTTCTTC
CDR3aa: CASSWPRGDNNEQFF

v_gene: TRBV5-1
j_gene: TRBJ1-3
d_gene: NA
len: 14
abundance: few
CDR3nt: TGCGCCAGCAGCTTGGGAGATCCTGGAAACACCATATATTTT
CDR3aa: CASSLGDPGNTIYF

v_gene: TRBV12-3/TRBV12-4
j_gene: TRBJ2-7
d_gene: NA
len: 15
abundance: few
CDR3nt: TGTGCCAGCAGTCCTCGGGCAGTGGGGTCCTCCGAGCAGTACTTC
CDR3aa: CASSPRAVGSSEQYF

v_gene: TRBV27
j_gene: TRBJ2-1
d_gene: NA
len: 13
abundance: NA
CDR3nt: TGTGCCAGCAGTTTCTTAGGTGGCGATGAGCAGTTCTTC
CDR3aa: CASSFLGGDEQFF

v_gene: TRBV4-3
j_gene: TRBJ1-2
d_gene: NA
len: 14
abundance: few
CDR3nt: TGCGCCAGCAGCCAAGATGGAACAGGCTATGGCTACACCTTC
CDR3aa: CASSQDGTGYGYTF

v_gene: TRBV7-9
j_gene: TRBJ2-5
d_gene: NA
len: 13
abundance: NA
CDR3nt: TGTGCCAGCAGCAAAGTGACAGAAGAGACCCAGTACTTC
CDR3aa: CASSKVTEETQYF